Listed below are T cell receptor beta chains from one sample, sequenced in a study of cytomegalovirus exposure and HLA in healthy donors. Repertoires were generated with immunoSEQ multiplex PCR, while TCRdb's copy carries only in-frame clones and drops some. The repertoire holds 150,000 or so clones, with about 74% as singletons. What was sequenced was PBMCs. These receptors were obtained from a man between 18 and 29 years old in good health and CMV-seropositive. Each CDR3 is given without its conserved first and last residue. The order of the fields is clone size, V gene, CDR3 length, J gene, CDR3 protein. Not every row has a clone size; where given, it reads once, few, many or a size class.

NA	TRBV4-2	12	TRBJ1-5	ASSQLGGDQPQH
once	TRBV7-9	10	TRBJ2-7	ASSGTPYEQY
NA	TRBV4-2	15	TRBJ2-7	ASSFPSGTGGGDEQY
NA	TRBV19	14	TRBJ2-6	ASSKTGGFGANVLT
NA	TRBV7-9	10	TRBJ1-4	SSSNPQGSLF
NA	TRBV19	16	TRBJ1-5	ASSINYRGPNSNQPQH
NA	TRBV5-1	12	TRBJ1-3	ASSLGGTGNTIY
NA	TRBV28	10	TRBJ1-6	ASTTGTGVIH
NA	TRBV7-8	13	TRBJ2-7	ASSLETSGTYEQY
NA	TRBV5-4	12	TRBJ1-1	ASSLRGGTTEAF
NA	TRBV7-8	16	TRBJ2-7	ASSLMRVTGAPSYEQY
NA	TRBV6-5	12	TRBJ1-2	ASGRARQSPGYT
NA	TRBV4-3	15	TRBJ2-1	ASSHGGLAGGGGEQF
few	TRBV7-9	12	TRBJ1-1	ASSPSGGATEAF